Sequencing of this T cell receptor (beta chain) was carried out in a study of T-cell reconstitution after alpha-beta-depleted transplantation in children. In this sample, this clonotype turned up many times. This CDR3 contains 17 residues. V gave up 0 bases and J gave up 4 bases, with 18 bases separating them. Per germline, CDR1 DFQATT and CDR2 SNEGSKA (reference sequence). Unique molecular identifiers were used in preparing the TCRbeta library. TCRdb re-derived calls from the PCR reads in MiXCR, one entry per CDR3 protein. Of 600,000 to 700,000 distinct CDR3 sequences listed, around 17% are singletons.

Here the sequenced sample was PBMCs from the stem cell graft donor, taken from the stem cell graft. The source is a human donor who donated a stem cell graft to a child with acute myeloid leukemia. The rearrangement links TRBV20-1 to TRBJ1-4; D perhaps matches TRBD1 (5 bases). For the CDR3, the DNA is TGCAGTGCTAGAGATCCGGCTGGGCCAGGGAATAATGAAAAACTGTTTTTT. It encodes CSARDPAGPGNNEKLFF.